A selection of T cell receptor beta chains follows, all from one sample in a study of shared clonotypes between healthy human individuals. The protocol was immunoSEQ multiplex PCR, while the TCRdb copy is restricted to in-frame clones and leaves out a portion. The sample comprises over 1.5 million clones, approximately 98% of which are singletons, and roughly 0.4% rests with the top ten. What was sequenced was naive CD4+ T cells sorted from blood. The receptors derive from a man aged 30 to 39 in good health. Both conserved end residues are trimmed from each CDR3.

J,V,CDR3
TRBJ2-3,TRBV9,ASSVVGGMTGTDTQY
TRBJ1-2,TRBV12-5,ASGFWGPSHGYT
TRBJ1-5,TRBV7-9,ASSSGVGHQPQH
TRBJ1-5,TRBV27,ASSFSAAGRNQPQH
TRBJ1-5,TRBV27,ASSATLALQPQH
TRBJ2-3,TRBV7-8,ASSASTLGLNLGRDTQY
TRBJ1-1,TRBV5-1,ASSLVGGYEAF
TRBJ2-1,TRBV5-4,ANSGDPHNEQF
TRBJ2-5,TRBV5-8,ASSTASETQY
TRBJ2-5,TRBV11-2,ASSLGFGETQY
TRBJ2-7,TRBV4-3,ASSQATSPSGSYYEQY
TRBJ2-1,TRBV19,ASSVVPRQGPQF
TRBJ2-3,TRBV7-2,ASSLTQGTDTQY
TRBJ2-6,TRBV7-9,ASSLSGRASGANVLT
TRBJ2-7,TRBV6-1,ASSAINTGALTYEQY
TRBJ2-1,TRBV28,ASTSQADQGQF
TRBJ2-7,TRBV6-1,ARDREYI
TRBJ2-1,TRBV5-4,ASSLDQRAYNEQF
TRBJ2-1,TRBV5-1,ASSSLAGHNEQF
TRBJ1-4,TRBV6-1,ASSRDRIEKLF
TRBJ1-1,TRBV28,ASSSSLTGGTEAF
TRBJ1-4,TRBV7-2,ASSQGQNEKLF
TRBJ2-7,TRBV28,ASSLLGEQY
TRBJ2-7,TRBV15,ATSTGTSSYEQY
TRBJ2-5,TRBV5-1,ASSRTSGSPGQETQY
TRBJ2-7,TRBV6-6,ASNGRQGLIHEQY
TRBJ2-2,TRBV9,ASSVAPDPSVTGELF
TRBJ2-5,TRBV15,ATSRDWDGQETQY
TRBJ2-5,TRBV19,ASSIRILGGIGLKETQY
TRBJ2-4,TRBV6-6,AASPRGSKNIQY
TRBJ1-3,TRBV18,ASSLDSRGNTIY
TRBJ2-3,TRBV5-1,ASSLGLSTTDTQY
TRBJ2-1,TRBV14,ASSPSWREYNEQF
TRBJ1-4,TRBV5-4,ASSPGVQGGHNEKLF
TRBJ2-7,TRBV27,ASSHRLAGVLSYEQY
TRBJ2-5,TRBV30,AWRRQGQRETQY
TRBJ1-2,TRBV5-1,ASSLAGRSGYT
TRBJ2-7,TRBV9,ASSVDGRSGSTHEQY
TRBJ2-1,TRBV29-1,SVVGAGNEQF
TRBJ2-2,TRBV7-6,ASSLGGLPTGELF
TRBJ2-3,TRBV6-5,ASSWSGRSTDTQY
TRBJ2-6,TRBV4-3,ASSQGWTGVSGANVLT
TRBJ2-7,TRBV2,ASKDRAPYEQY
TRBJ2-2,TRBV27,ASSFDVISGVPTPGELF
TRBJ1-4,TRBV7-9,ASSSGQYNEKLF
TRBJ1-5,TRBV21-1,ASNIDEDRACVMGCQPQH
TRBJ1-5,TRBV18,ASSPPGGIGQPQH
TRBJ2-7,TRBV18,ASSPPQGTYEQY
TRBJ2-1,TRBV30,AWRYRGYHEQF
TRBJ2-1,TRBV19,ASSIARRSYNEQF
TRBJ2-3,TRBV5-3,ARSLLGLGLAPTDTQY
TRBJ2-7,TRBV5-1,ASSQGLAGLRYEQY
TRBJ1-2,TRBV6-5,ASSYGVDRRTYGYT
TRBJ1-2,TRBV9,ASSVGGWRGWNGYT
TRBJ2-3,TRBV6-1,ASSAGTPIAVQY